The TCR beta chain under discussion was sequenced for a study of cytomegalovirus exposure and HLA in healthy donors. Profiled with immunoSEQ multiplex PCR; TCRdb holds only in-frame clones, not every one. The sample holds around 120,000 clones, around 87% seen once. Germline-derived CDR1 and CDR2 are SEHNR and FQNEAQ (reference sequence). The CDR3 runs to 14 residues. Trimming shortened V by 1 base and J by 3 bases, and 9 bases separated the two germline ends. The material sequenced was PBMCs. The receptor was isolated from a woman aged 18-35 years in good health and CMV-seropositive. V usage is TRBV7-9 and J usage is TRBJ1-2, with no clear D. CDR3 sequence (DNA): TGTGCCAGCAGCTTAGGAGATTCCCACTATGGCTACACCTTC. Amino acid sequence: CASSLGDSHYGYTF.